This paragraph covers one TCR beta chain sequence. CD8+CD57+ cell expansion had been shown by flow cytometry in patients chosen for sequencing. The data belong to a study of CD8+CD57+ T cells in acquired aplastic anemia. The junction had 6 bases not matched to a gene; V was cut back by 4 bases and J by 3 bases. This CDR3 has 16 residues. Germline V lookup: CDR1 LNHNV, CDR2 YYDKDF (reference sequence). The use of genomic DNA as template underpinned the TCR beta VDJ and CDR3 profiling. TCRdb processed the reads anew with MiXCR; each CDR3 protein has one entry. The sample records about 180,000 distinct CDR3 sequences, about half being singletons.

Sequencing was performed on sorted CD4+, CD8+, or CD8+CD57+ T cells (not recorded which) from PBMCs. J is TRBJ1-3 and V is TRBV15; 10 bases align to TRBD1. This sequence was found in a human donor with aplastic anemia. The CDR3 region is CATSTRQGARGNTIYF. CDR3 in DNA: TGTGCCACCAGCACCCGACAGGGGGCTCGTGGAAACACCATATATTTT.